The 16 T cell receptor beta chains in this list originate from one sample, sequenced in a study of blood T cell repertoires in COVID-19. Sequenced by immunoSEQ multiplex PCR; TCRdb stores in-frame clones only, minus some. The sample carries 45,000 to 55,000 clones, around 84% recorded once. The sample was peripheral blood. The source is a man aged 65 to 79 with active COVID-19.

The chain carries TRBV7-2 and TRBJ1-2; 11 bases match TRBD1. The CDR3 spans 15 residues. The V segment lost 4 bases and the J segment 4 bases; nucleotides outside the gene matches: 5. From germline, CDR1 is SGHTA and CDR2 FQGNSA. CDR3 region: CASSSAGTGGYGYTF. CDR3 DNA: TGTGCCAGCAGCTCTGCCGGGACAGGGGGCTATGGCTACACCTTC.

This sequence joins TRBV5-1 and TRBJ2-5; TRBD1 agrees at 8 bases. Germline V gene data show CDR1 as SGHRS and CDR2 as YFSETQ. Trimming at V came to 3 bases and at J to 5 bases, leaving 9 bases not matched to a gene. The CDR3 runs 15 residues. The CDR3 loop is CASSSTGESVETQYF. In DNA, the CDR3 is TGCGCCAGCAGCTCGACAGGGGAATCTGTGGAGACCCAGTACTTC.

The chain carries TRBV7-9 and TRBJ2-2; TRBD2 might be the D (6 bases). Germline V lookup: CDR1 SEHNR, CDR2 FQNEAQ (reference sequence). The CDR3 sequence is 14 residues long. The V gene lost 7 bases and the J gene lost 3 bases, with 12 bases spanning the gap. The CDR3 reads CASTSGGYTGELFF. DNA of the CDR3: TGTGCCAGCACGTCCGGGGGTTACACCGGGGAGCTGTTTTTT.

This sequence joins TRBV6-5 and TRBJ1-5; 7 bases match TRBD1. CDR3 size: 14 residues. From germline, CDR1 is MNHEY and CDR2 SVGAGI. Unmatched junction bases numbered 9, after V lost 6 bases and J lost 7 bases. The CDR3 region has the DNA TGTGCCAGCAGCCTACAGGGGCGGGAACAGCCCCAGCATTTT. The encoded protein is CASSLQGREQPQHF.

The rearrangement joins TRBV7-2 to TRBJ2-7; D might be TRBD1 (6 bases). CDR1 is SGHTA and CDR2 is FQGNSA in the germline V gene. Trimming removed 2 bases at V and 1 base at J, with 9 bases between. CDR3 length equals 14 residues. CDR3 coding DNA: TGTGCCAGCAGCTTACAGGGGTTGTCCTACGAGCAGTACTTC. The encoded protein is CASSLQGLSYEQYF.

The chain has TRBV6-5 and TRBJ2-7; D unresolved. Germline CDR1 reads MNHEY; CDR2 reads SVGAGI. V lost 6 bases, J lost 0 bases, and 9 bases lay in between. The CDR3 sequence is 13 residues long. The CDR3 here is CASSAQVSYEQYF. CDR3 sequence (DNA): TGTGCCAGCAGCGCGCAGGTCTCCTACGAGCAGTACTTC.

The CDR3 DNA reads TGTGCCACCTCATACCGCGATGAGCAGTTCTTC. Amino acid sequence: CATSYRDEQFF. The rearrangement links TRBV2 to TRBJ2-1, with D uncertain. CDR3 length: 11 amino acids. Germline CDR1 reads SNHLY; CDR2 reads FYNNEI. The V and J ends lost 10 bases and 8 bases respectively, with 12 bases between them.

This clone has a single count. The rearrangement links TRBV18 to TRBJ2-3; D is ambiguous. Germline V lookup: CDR1 KGHSH, CDR2 LQKENI. V was shortened by 0 bases and J by 6 bases, with 13 bases between the two germline ends. The CDR3 consists of 15 residues. The CDR3 loop reads CASSPPNRAWDTQYF. DNA for the CDR3: TGTGCCAGCTCACCACCGAACCGCGCTTGGGATACGCAGTATTTT.

V is TRBV6-1 and J is TRBJ1-4; D is unclear. Germline values: CDR1 MNHNS, CDR2 SASEGT. Trimming stripped 3 bases from V and 8 bases from J, with 7 bases between. The CDR3 has 12 residues. In DNA form, the CDR3 reads TGTGCCAGCAGTGACCCACACGAAAAACTGTTTTTT. Translating gives CASSDPHEKLFF.

The chain combines TRBV4-3 with TRBJ1-4; 10 nucleotides match TRBD1. The CDR3 covers 16 residues. V shed 1 base, J shed 10 bases, and the junction held 9 bases outside the gene matches. CDR1 and CDR2 (germline): LGHNA, YSLEER. The CDR3 DNA sequence: TGCGCCAGCAGCCAAGTAAACCGGGACAGGGGATCAAAACTGTTTTTT. Protein product: CASSQVNRDRGSKLFF.

V gene TRBV5-6 combines with J gene TRBJ1-1, with 8 bases fitting TRBD1. With V trimmed by 3 bases and J by 5 bases, 9 bases remained unmatched. The V gene's germline CDR1 is SGHDT and CDR2 YYEEEE. The CDR3 totals 15 residues. The CDR3 loop is CASSSVKQGGTEAFF. CDR3 sequence (DNA): TGTGCCAGCAGCTCTGTAAAACAGGGGGGGACTGAAGCTTTCTTT.

V gene TRBV5-1 combines with J gene TRBJ1-6; D may be TRBD1 (5 bases). The germline gives CDR1 SGHRS, CDR2 YFSETQ. The CDR3 has 14 residues. V dropped 6 bases and J dropped 7 bases, with 14 bases sitting between them. The CDR3 here is CASNFGTGNSPLHF. CDR3 nucleotide sequence: TGCGCCAGCAACTTCGGGACTGGAAATTCACCCCTCCACTTT.

V and J are TRBV24-1 and TRBJ2-3; 7 bases agree with TRBD1. CDR1 is KGHDR and CDR2 is SFDVKD in the germline V gene. V was pared by 3 bases and J by 4 bases, with 3 bases of the junction left unmatched. This CDR3 is 14 amino acids long. This CDR3 reads CATSDPQGSDTQYF. In DNA, the CDR3 is TGTGCCACCAGTGATCCACAGGGGTCAGATACGCAGTATTTT.

The CDR3 is CSVGQGQETQYF. The CDR3 DNA reads as TGCAGCGTAGGACAGGGCCAAGAGACCCAGTACTTC. This rearrangement joins TRBV29-1 to TRBJ2-5; 8 nucleotides line up with TRBD1. The CDR3 has 12 amino acids. Germline lookup yields CDR1 SQVTM and CDR2 ANQGSEA. The ends lost 6 bases at V and 1 base at J; junction bases unmatched: 1. Combining the CDR3 with reference TRBV29-1 and TRBJ2-5 gives the whole variable domain SAVISQKPSRDICQRGTSLTIQCQVDSQVTMMFWYRQQPGQSLTLIATANQGSEATYESGFVIDKFPISRPNLTFSTLTVSNMSPEDSSIYLCSVGQGQETQYFGPGTRLLVL.

A single count supports this clone. The rearrangement joins TRBV15 to TRBJ1-2; D gene uncertain. In germline, CDR1 is LNHNV, CDR2 YYDKDF (reference sequence). CDR3 length: 15 residues. The germline V and J ends were trimmed by 1 base and 2 bases, with 11 bases remaining between them. CDR3 in DNA: TGTGCCACCAGCAGAGCCCATACATCCAACTATGGCTACACCTTC. It translates to CATSRAHTSNYGYTF.

The chain uses TRBV9 and TRBJ1-2; 9 bases agree with TRBD1. V was pared by 3 bases and J by 4 bases, with 4 bases of the junction left unmatched. CDR1 SGDLS and CDR2 YYNGEE come from the germline V gene. This CDR3 spans 14 amino acids. As DNA, the CDR3 is TGTGCCAGCAGCGGAACAGGGGGCGTCTATGGCTACACCTTC. This gives the protein CASSGTGGVYGYTF. Drawing the rest from reference TRBV9 and TRBJ1-2, the complete variable domain is DSGVTQTPKHLITATGQRVTLRCSPRSGDLSVYWYQQSLDQGLQFLIQYYNGEERAKGNILERFSAQQFPDLHSELNLSSLELGDSALYFCASSGTGGVYGYTFGSGTRLTVV.